This T cell receptor (beta chain) is from a study of regulatory T cells in long-lasting Graves disease. General study points: In persistent patients, shared public clonotypes (around 2,500) outnumbered those in new patients (almost 1,000).

CDR3 size: 16 residues. Per germline, CDR1 SGHDT and CDR2 YYEEEE. Trimming left V 0 bases short and J 1 base short, with 13 bases between. Time point given: newly diagnosed GD, antithyroid drugs for less than 3 months. Preparation of the TCR library used RNA extracted from PBMCs. A note on this clonotype: Its antigen is unidentified.

With iRepertoire HTBI primers and Arm-PCR of CDR3 regions, TCR beta libraries were built. TCRdb re-called the multiplex PCR reads with MiXCR, one entry per CDR3 protein. The sample yields 620,000 or so distinct CDR3 sequences, under 20% seen once. The sample also formed part of further work on T cells in Graves' hyperthyroidism and ophthalmopathy.

The clonotype comes from a woman between 25 and 40 years old with Graves disease. The sample was peripheral blood mononuclear cells (PBMCs), taken at new diagnosis, from a patient treated with antithyroid drugs. The V and J genes are TRBV5-6 and TRBJ1-1; weak D call: TRBD1 (6 bases). The CDR3 region is CASSLDGGRPNTEAFF. CDR3 DNA sequence: TGTGCCAGCAGCTTGGATGGGGGGCGGCCGAACACTGAAGCTTTCTTT.